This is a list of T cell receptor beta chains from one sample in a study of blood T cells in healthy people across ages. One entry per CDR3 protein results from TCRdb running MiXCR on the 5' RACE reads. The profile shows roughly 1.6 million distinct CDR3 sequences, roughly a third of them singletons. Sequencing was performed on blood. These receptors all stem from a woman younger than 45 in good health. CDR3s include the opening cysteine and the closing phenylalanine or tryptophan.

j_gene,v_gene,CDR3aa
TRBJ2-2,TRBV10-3,CAISESSLLAGGFTGELFF
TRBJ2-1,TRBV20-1,CSARSPATGASYNEQFF
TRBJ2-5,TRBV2,CASSESLVTQYF
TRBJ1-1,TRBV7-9,CASSSPWGSSEAFF
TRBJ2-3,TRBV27,CASSIEPAQGTDTQYF
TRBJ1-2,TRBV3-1,CASRDRGEAIYGYTF
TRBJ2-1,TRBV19,CASSIDQGAPYNEQFF
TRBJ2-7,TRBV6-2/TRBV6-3,CASSYLGGPYEQYF
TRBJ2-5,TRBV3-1,CASSQGRHSQTQYF
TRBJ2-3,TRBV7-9,CASTLLGREESDTQYF
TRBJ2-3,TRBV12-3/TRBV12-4,CASTLLLWGERVTDTQYF
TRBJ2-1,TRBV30,CARSRAGGLGGEQFF
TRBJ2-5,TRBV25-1,CASTSLASGDPLGETQYF
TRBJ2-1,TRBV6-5,CASSPSWGEQFF
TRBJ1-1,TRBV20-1,CSAGHTEAFF
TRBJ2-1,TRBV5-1,CASSPTSGGANQQFF
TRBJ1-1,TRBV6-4,CASSDLRDTEAFF
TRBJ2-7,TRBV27,CASSFNPVGPSSYEQYF
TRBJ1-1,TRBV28,CASSSTLNVNTEAFF
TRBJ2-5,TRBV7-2,CASSPLNRETQYF
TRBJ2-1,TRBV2,CASRRDIVYNEQFF
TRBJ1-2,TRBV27,CASAPRGDYGYTF
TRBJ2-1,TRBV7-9,CASSLEATYNEQFF
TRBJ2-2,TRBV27,CASSQGGYTGELFF
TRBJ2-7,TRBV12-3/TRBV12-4,CASSFGDRVYQQYF
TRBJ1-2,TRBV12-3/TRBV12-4,CASKHLNYGYIF
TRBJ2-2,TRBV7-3,CASSLTIGGNGELFF
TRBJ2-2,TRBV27,CASSLGLVGTGELFF
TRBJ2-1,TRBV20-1,CSARDQSGSNEQFF
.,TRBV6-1,CASSPRAVKTQYF
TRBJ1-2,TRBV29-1,CSVEDAPGNYGYTF
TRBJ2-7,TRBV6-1,CATRGDRDRQYF
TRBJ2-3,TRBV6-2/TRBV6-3,CASSGPDSYRGPADTQYF
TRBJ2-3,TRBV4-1,CANSPGTTETDTQYF
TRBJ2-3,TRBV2,CASNQGDSTDTQYF
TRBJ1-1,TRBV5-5,CASNHRGEEAFF